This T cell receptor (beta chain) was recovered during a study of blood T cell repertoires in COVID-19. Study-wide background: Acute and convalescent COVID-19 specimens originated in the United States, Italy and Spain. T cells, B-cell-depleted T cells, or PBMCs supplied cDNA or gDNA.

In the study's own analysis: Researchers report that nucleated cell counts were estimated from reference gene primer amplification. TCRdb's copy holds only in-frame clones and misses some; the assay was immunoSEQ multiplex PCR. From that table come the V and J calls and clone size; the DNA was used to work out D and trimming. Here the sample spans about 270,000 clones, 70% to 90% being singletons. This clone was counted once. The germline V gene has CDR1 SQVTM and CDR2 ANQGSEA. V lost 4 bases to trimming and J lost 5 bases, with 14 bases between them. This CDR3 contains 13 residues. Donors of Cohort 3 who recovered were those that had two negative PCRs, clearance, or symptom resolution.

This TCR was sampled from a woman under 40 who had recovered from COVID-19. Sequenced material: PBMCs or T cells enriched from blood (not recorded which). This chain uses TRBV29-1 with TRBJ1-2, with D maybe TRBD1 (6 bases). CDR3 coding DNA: TGCAGCGTTGTTTCAGGGGAATCATATGGCTACACCTTC. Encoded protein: CSVVSGESYGYTF.